This T cell receptor (beta chain) came from a study of brain T cells in children with intractable seizures. Study-level findings and limits: Absence of clones before surgery may stem from lower sequencing depth.

CDR1 and CDR2 (germline): SGHNT, YYREEE (reference sequence). V shed 4 bases, J shed 1 base, and the junction held 6 bases outside the gene matches. The CDR3 loop spans 16 amino acids. Clones were read by immunoSEQ multiplex PCR, and TCRdb kept only the in-frame ones, dropping some. The sample holds tens of thousands of clones, 90% to 95% seen once. Surgery cases with the highest brain T cell transcript signatures were chosen for sequencing. Pre-surgery treatment included at least one anti-epileptic drug. Regarding this clone: No antigen is known for it.

The rearrangement joins TRBV5-4 to TRBJ2-3, with 10 bases fitting TRBD1. The material was peripheral blood, obtained at surgery. The sequence came from a boy in the first two years of life with tuberous sclerosis and intractable seizures. The CDR3 here is CASSLGDRGGTDTQYF. Written as DNA, the CDR3 is TGTGCCAGCAGCCTAGGGGACAGGGGTGGCACAGATACGCAGTATTTT.